A selection of T cell receptor beta chains follows, all from one sample in a study of blood T cell repertoires in COVID-19. TCRdb's copy holds only in-frame clones and misses some; the assay was immunoSEQ multiplex PCR. The repertoire consists of under 200,000 clones, with about 82% occurring once and the leading ten covering about 7%. The source material was peripheral blood. The receptors stem from a man in his fifties or sixties with active or convalescent COVID-19. The CDR3 runs from the conserved cysteine through the conserved F or W. The order of the fields is J gene, V gene, D gene, clone size, CDR3 protein, CDR3 DNA. A D gene is named only where the DNA matches it firmly. Where a row states a size, it is once, few, many or the class of an expanded clone; other rows omit it.

TRBJ2-1 TRBV11-3 . few CASSLASGSIYNEQFF TGTGCCAGCAGCTTAGCGAGCGGCAGTATCTACAATGAGCAGTTCTTC
TRBJ2-3 TRBV6-5 . few CATSPGVGSTDTQYF TGTGCCACGAGCCCGGGGGTGGGGAGCACAGATACGCAGTATTTT
TRBJ1-2 TRBV10-3 TRBD1 . CAISDAGGISYGYTF TGTGCCATCAGTGATGCAGGGGGGATTAGCTATGGCTACACCTTC
TRBJ1-1 TRBV7-2 TRBD1 few CASSFRQGGTEAFF TGTGCCAGCAGCTTTCGACAGGGGGGCACTGAAGCTTTCTTT
TRBJ1-3 TRBV6-5 . once CASSYMQGGNTIYF TGTGCCAGCAGTTACATGCAGGGAGGAAACACCATATATTTT
TRBJ2-5 TRBV14 . . CASSQVTGETQYF TGTGCCAGCAGCCAAGTTACGGGGGAGACCCAGTACTTC
TRBJ2-1 TRBV25-1 . . CASSGTPGARGAPGQFF TGTGCCAGCAGTGGGACTCCTGGGGCTCGGGGGGCGCCTGGGCAGTTCTTC
TRBJ2-2 TRBV12-3/TRBV12-4 . . CASRQTSTGELFF TGTGCCAGCAGACAAACTAGCACCGGGGAGCTGTTTTTT
TRBJ1-5 TRBV11-2 . . CASSPTGNQPQHF TGTGCCAGCAGCCCGACAGGCAATCAGCCCCAGCATTTT
TRBJ2-1 TRBV14 TRBD1 . CASSPRQGNYNEQFF TGTGCCAGCAGCCCCCGACAGGGAAACTACAATGAGCAGTTCTTC
TRBJ2-3 TRBV2 TRBD1 . CASSESKIPGQLTDTQYF TGTGCCAGCAGTGAATCGAAGATACCGGGACAGCTCACAGATACGCAGTATTTT
TRBJ2-1 TRBV6-2/TRBV6-3 . few CASSYKIYQFF TGTGCCAGCAGTTACAAAATCTACCAGTTCTTC
TRBJ2-3 TRBV29-1 . . CSVNEGDTQYF TGCAGCGTGAACGAGGGAGATACGCAGTATTTT
TRBJ1-2 TRBV15 . . CATSRRVQGSNGYTF TGTGCCACCAGCCGGCGAGTACAGGGAAGTAATGGCTACACCTTC
TRBJ2-3 TRBV3-1/TRBV3-2 TRBD1 . CASSQGDRLYDTQYF TGTGCCAGCAGCCAAGGGGACAGGCTTTATGATACGCAGTATTTT
TRBJ2-5 TRBV20-1 . . CSAVGQPTQYF TGCAGTGCTGTAGGACAGCCGACCCAGTACTTC
TRBJ1-2 TRBV30 TRBD1 . CAWRGQGANYGYTF TGTGCCTGGAGGGGACAGGGGGCAAACTATGGCTACACCTTC
TRBJ1-5 TRBV12-5 . . CASGYMREGFSNQPQHF TGTGCTAGTGGTTATATGAGGGAGGGTTTTAGCAATCAGCCCCAGCATTTT
TRBJ1-1 TRBV9 TRBD1 . CASSPRRGRVAEAFF TGTGCCAGCAGCCCCAGAAGGGGGCGCGTGGCTGAAGCTTTCTTT
TRBJ1-2 TRBV19 . few CASSTSQGRINYGYTF TGTGCCAGTAGCACCTCCCAGGGAAGGATTAACTATGGCTACACCTTC
TRBJ2-3 TRBV5-6 TRBD2 . CASSLFSGSLTDTQYF TGTGCCAGCAGCTTGTTCAGCGGGAGTCTGACAGATACGCAGTATTTT
TRBJ1-3 TRBV5-1 . . CASSQDSSGNTIYF TGCGCCAGCAGCCAGGACAGCTCTGGAAACACCATATATTTT
TRBJ1-5 TRBV6-6 TRBD1 . CASSSGGANQPQHF TGTGCCAGCAGCTCAGGGGGAGCCAATCAGCCCCAGCATTTT
TRBJ2-1 TRBV4-2 . . CASSQGQYSYNEQFF TGTGCCAGCAGCCAAGGACAGTACTCCTACAATGAGCAGTTCTTC
TRBJ1-2 TRBV7-2 TRBD1 . CASSTQGLGYTF TGTGCCAGCAGCACACAGGGGCTCGGCTACACCTTC
TRBJ2-7 TRBV7-2 . . CASSLLTGAEQYF TGTGCCAGCAGCTTATTGACAGGTGCCGAGCAGTACTTC
TRBJ2-1 TRBV15 . . CATSFLGSSYNEQFF TGTGCCACCAGCTTCCTCGGGAGCTCCTACAATGAGCAGTTCTTC
TRBJ2-1 TRBV12-3/TRBV12-4 TRBD2 . CASSGLAWGEQFF TGTGCCAGCAGTGGACTAGCGTGGGGTGAGCAGTTCTTC
TRBJ1-5 TRBV7-8 . . CASSLPGGAQPQHF TGTGCCAGCAGCCTGCCGGGGGGCGCCCAGCCCCAGCATTTT
TRBJ1-6 TRBV7-2 . . CVSSLLGRRAANSPLHF TGTGTCAGCAGCTTATTGGGGAGGAGGGCCGCCAATTCACCCCTCCACTTT
TRBJ2-7 TRBV11-1 . once CASSSQPGISYEQYF TGTGCCAGCAGCTCGCAACCCGGGATATCCTACGAGCAGTACTTC
TRBJ2-7 TRBV7-2 . . CASSLDRRGKQYF TGTGCCAGCAGCTTAGACCGGCGCGGGAAGCAGTACTTC
TRBJ1-1 TRBV6-2/TRBV6-3 . . CASSYVGAGKAEAFF TGTGCCAGCAGTTACGTTGGTGCGGGCAAGGCGGAAGCTTTCTTT
TRBJ2-1 TRBV7-3 TRBD2 . CASSLIAGSLNEQFF TGTGCCAGCAGCTTAATAGCGGGGAGTCTCAATGAGCAGTTCTTC
TRBJ2-7 TRBV27 TRBD2 . CAILTSGRSYEQYF TGTGCCATCCTGACTAGCGGACGCTCCTACGAGCAGTACTTC
TRBJ2-5 TRBV5-4 TRBD1 . CASSLDRGETQYF TGTGCCAGCAGCTTGGACAGGGGTGAGACCCAGTACTTC
TRBJ1-2 TRBV12-3/TRBV12-4 . few CASSLGRGVGYTF TGTGCCAGCAGTTTAGGCAGGGGAGTTGGCTACACCTTC
TRBJ2-7 TRBV5-6 . . CASSFRRIYEQYF TGTGCCAGCAGCTTTCGCAGAATCTACGAGCAGTACTTC
TRBJ1-1 TRBV18 . . CASSPRQGVAEAFF TGTGCCAGCTCACCTAGGCAAGGGGTAGCTGAAGCTTTCTTT